What follows describes a single T cell receptor beta chain. Which antigen it targets is not known. Base qualities are not recorded, but no much larger clone differs from it by a single base. The sample's treatment or condition label is to be understood as: oral pan-JAK inhibitor, 5-10 mg twice daily. Lesional scalp punch biopsies and peripheral blood were collected from alopecia areata patients. PBMCs were isolated by density centrifugation and stained for CD3, CD4 and CD8, and CD4+ and CD8+ T cells were sorted on a FACSAria. This entry belongs to a study of CD8+ T cells in alopecia areata (dated by TCRdb to 2016 to 2019). Notes on the research overall: Treated patients were enrolled in an open-label pilot trial of oral tofacitinib, 5 to 10 mg twice daily, for moderate-to-severe alopecia areata. Patients stayed on tofacitinib for 6 to 18 months and then had 6 months of follow-up off drug so that delayed response and recurrence could be assessed. For the treated patients, the SALT score, which quantifies what percentage of scalp surface area is affected, served as the measure of disease severity. The study used high-throughput TCRbeta sequencing to examine T cell clonal expansion in alopecia areata, in both the C3H/HeJ mouse model and human patients. In humans, TCRbeta sequencing was performed on scalp tissue and on sorted CD4+ and CD8+ peripheral blood T cells from healthy controls and from patients with patchy or totalis/universalis alopecia areata. Biopsies were taken from tofacitinib-treated patients at baseline and again at 4 and 24 weeks into treatment, and several of those patients also had a later scalp biopsy. Scalp clonality was compared among normal scalp (n=4), patchy alopecia areata scalp (n=8), and alopecia totalis/universalis scalp (n=8). RNA was obtained with the PAXgene miRNA kit for fixed scalp, the miRNeasy kit for PBMCs, and the RNeasy kit for mouse skin. TCRbeta CDR3 regions were amplified by immunoSEQ multiplex PCR using 35 Vbeta forward and 13 Jbeta reverse primers. The investigation overall reported the following: Because the treated cohort was small and included a single nonresponder, larger studies are needed to assess links between baseline CD8+ expansion and response. TCR sequences shared between patients were less clear than in mice, possibly partly because of HLA diversity in the patient population. Compared with normal scalp, lesional scalp, particularly in alopecia totalis/universalis, had higher clonality and more expanded CD8+ clones, which suggests antigenic drive. Tofacitinib significantly lowered scalp clonality and the number of expanded CD8+ clones among the top 100 scalp clones. Resident alphabeta T cells in normal human skin are also sequenced, complicating scalp TCR repertoire analysis, unlike mouse skin dominated by gammadelta T cells. During tofacitinib treatment, many expanded lesional clones remained in scalp and blood, and this persistence may partly explain relapse after treatment is stopped.

Libraries came from the immunoSEQ multiplex PCR assay. RNA was extracted from all samples and reverse transcribed into cDNA as template for TCR sequencing. SuperScript III was used for first-strand cDNA synthesis, primed with a 2:1 mix of oligo-dT and random hexamers. A synthetic immune receptor repertoire was used to measure amplification bias, and any remaining bias was corrected computationally. The study's processing was this. After raw reads were preprocessed to remove errors, the CDR3 was defined following IMGT conventions as running from the conserved cysteine to phenylalanine. Clonality was computed by normalizing Shannon entropy by log2 of the number of productive unique TCRs and subtracting the result from 1. Whether scalp clones were CD4 or CD8 was inferred by matching scalp TCRbeta sequences against CD4 and CD8 repertoires sorted from blood. The table was pulled from immuneACCESS by TCRdb, which kept in-frame rearrangements only. Such tables lose some clones; where checked, under half of the loss comes from unresolved V genes, and the rest has no known cause. The V and J calls and the clone size are those of that table, but D and trimming were determined from the DNA. Present in this sample are around 60,000 clones, about half of which were seen just once. The top ten hold roughly 21% of the sample.

From a lookup of the germline V gene, CDR1 and CDR2 are MGHRA and YSYEKL. From its cysteine to its phenylalanine, the CDR3 spans 12 amino acids. Just CDR3 DNA is preserved here, 36 bases in frame from base 1. The V and J ends are trimmed by 6 bases and 5 bases, leaving 8 bases between them. Specimen: CD8+ T cells sorted from blood, collected around week 37, from a patient treated with tofacitinib. The chain was built from TRBV4-1 and TRBJ2-1; the best D guess is TRBD1, with 5 bases matching. The TCR was taken from a human donor with alopecia areata. The nucleotide sequence is given as TGCGCCAGCAGGCCAGGGAACAATGAGCAGTTCTTC. Protein translation: CASRPGNNEQFF.